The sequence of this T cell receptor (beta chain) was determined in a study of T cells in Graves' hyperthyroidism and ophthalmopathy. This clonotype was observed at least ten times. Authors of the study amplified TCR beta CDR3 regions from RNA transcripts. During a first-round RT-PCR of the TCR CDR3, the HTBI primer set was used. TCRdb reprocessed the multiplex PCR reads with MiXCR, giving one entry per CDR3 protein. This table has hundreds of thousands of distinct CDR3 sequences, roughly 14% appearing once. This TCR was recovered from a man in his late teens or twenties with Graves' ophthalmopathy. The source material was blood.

The CDR3 DNA reads TGTGCCAGCAGCTCAAGACAGGGGACCTACGAGCAGTACTTC. It yields the protein CASSSRQGTYEQYF. The chain carries TRBV7-9 and TRBJ2-7; 8 nucleotides align to TRBD1. Germline-derived CDR1 and CDR2 are SEHNR and FQNEAQ (reference sequence). This CDR3 spans 14 amino acids. The V segment lost 4 bases and the J segment 2 bases; nucleotides outside the gene matches: 4.